The clone carrying this T cell receptor (beta chain) occurred a few times. Its target is not known. Tagging with unique molecular identifiers was a feature of the TCR beta cDNA libraries. Between about 1 and 11 million T cells gave rise to some 470,000 cDNA molecules. TCRdb redid the calling of the PCR reads with MiXCR, one entry per CDR3 protein. The repertoire includes about 820,000 distinct CDR3 sequences, roughly 58% of them detected once, and over 4% sits in the top ten. This CDR3 contains 12 residues. The germline V gene encodes CDR1 SQVTM and CDR2 ANQGSEA. This sample was taken from a study of post-analysis software for immune sequencing data. Across the study: Recorded subtypes: relapsing-remitting, secondary progressive, progressive-relapsing; some patients unannotated.

General study points: There was significantly lower normalized Chao1 diversity in multiple sclerosis patients than in controls. Patients had higher frequencies than controls of roughly five TRBV segments, including TRBV5-6, TRBV5-1 and TRBV20-1. The F measure placed samples prepared in the same batch into strongly shared clusters.

This sequence joins TRBV29-1 and TRBJ2-4; D is perhaps TRBD1 (5 bases). The better agreement between TRBJ2-5 and the DNA end casts doubt on the J call. The sample was blood. This receptor was identified in a girl between 5 and 17 years old with multiple sclerosis. The CDR3 nucleotides are TGCAGCGTTCGGAACAGGTGGGAGACCCAGTACTTC. It translates to CSVRNRWETQYF.